This T cell receptor beta chain was found in a study of blood T cell repertoires in COVID-19. At the level of the study: COVID-19 samples collected from the United States, Italy and Spain covered acute and convalescent phases. In each case, the material was cDNA or gDNA derived from T cells, B-cell-depleted T cells, or PBMCs.

In the study's own analysis: Estimation of nucleated cell counts was performed using reference gene primer amplification. Sequencing was performed with immunoSEQ multiplex PCR; in TCRdb, only in-frame clones are kept and a portion is missing. From that table come the V and J calls and clone size; the DNA was used to work out D and trimming. The sample consists of about 150,000 clones, 84% of them appearing once. V was trimmed by 1 base and J by 6 bases, leaving 11 bases between them. The length of the CDR3 is 14 residues. Germline loops: CDR1 SGHTS, CDR2 YDEGEE. The sequenced sample consisted of peripheral blood. The gene calls are TRBV5-8 and TRBJ1-5; unclear D gene. The TCR was taken from a woman aged 50 to 65 with acute or convalescent COVID-19. CDR3 loop: CASSLIGLSQPQHF. The CDR3 DNA is TGTGCCAGCAGCTTGATCGGTTTGAGTCAGCCCCAGCATTTT.